This TCR beta chain stems from a study of radiotherapy plus CTLA-4 blockade in lung cancer. Study background: With about a third of patients having disease control, objective responses were seen in approximately 17%.

Focal radiation and CTLA-4 blockade (ipilimumab) were tested in chemo-refractory metastatic non-small-cell lung cancer patients. TCRdb's table, derived via immunoSEQ multiplex PCR, lists solely in-frame clones and lacks some. The sample lists roughly 90,000 clones; about 78% were seen once. Study-level results: Peripheral blood showed expansion of tumor-derived TCR clones after radiotherapy and ipilimumab. Early clone dynamics of blood T cells, plus interferon-beta, reportedly predicted response best.

Turning to this clone: Its target is unknown.

The input for sequencing was peripheral blood, taken from a patient treated with radiotherapy plus ipilimumab. The TCR was taken from a human donor with non-small cell lung cancer who had a partial response to radiotherapy plus ipilimumab. Some clones in this sample may be carry-over from other donors' samples.

Written as DNA, the CDR3 is TGTGCCAGCAGCGGACAGGGATGGCGGGCCTATGGCTACACCTTC. It is translated as CASSGQGWRAYGYTF. V usage is TRBV21-1 and J usage is TRBJ1-2; no DNA check was done on the table's D call, TRBD1. TRBV21-1 is assigned pseudogene status. The CDR3 spans 15 residues.